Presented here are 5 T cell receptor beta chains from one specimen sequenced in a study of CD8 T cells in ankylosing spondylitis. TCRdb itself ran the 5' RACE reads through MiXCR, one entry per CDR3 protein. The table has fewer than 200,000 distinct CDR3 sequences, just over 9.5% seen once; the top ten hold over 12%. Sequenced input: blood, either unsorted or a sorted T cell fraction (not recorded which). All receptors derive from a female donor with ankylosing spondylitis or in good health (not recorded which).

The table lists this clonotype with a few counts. The CDR3 DNA sequence: TGCGCCAGCAGTGAGCCCACGGGGGTCACAGATACGCAGTATTTT. Its protein is CASSEPTGVTDTQYF. This sequence joins TRBV10-2 and TRBJ2-3; perhaps TRBD2 as D (6 bases). The ends were cut back, 2 bases at V and 2 bases at J, with 11 bases in the middle. Germline assignment: CDR1 WSHSY and CDR2 SAAADI. The length of the CDR3 is 15 residues.

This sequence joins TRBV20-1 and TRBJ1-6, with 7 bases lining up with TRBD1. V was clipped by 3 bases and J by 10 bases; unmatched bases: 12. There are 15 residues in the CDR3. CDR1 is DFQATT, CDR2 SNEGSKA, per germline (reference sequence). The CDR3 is CSARGLGQLDSPLHF. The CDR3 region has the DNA TGCAGTGCTAGGGGCTTGGGACAGCTTGACTCACCCCTCCACTTT.

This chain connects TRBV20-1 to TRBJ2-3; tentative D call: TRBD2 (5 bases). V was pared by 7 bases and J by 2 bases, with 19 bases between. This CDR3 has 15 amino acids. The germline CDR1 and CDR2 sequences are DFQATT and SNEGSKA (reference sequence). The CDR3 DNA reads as TGCAGTGTCATCGGACTCCGCCCCCCCACAGATACGCAGTATTTT. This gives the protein CSVIGLRPPTDTQYF.

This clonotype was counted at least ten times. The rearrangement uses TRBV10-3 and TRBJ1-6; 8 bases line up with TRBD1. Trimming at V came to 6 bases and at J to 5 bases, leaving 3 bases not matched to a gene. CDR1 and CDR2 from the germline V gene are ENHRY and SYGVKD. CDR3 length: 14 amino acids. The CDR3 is CAISLTGDNSPLHF. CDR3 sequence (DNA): TGTGCCATCAGCCTGACAGGGGATAATTCACCCCTCCACTTT.

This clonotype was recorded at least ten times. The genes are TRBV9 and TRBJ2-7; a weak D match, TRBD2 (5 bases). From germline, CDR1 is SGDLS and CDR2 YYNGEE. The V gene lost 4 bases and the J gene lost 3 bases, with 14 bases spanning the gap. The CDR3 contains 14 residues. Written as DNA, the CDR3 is TGTGCCAGCAGCCCCCGGGGAGCGAACTACGAGCAGTACTTC. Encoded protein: CASSPRGANYEQYF.